Below, 6 T cell receptor beta chains from the same sample are listed, as sequenced in a study of blood T cell repertoires in COVID-19 (dated by TCRdb to about 2020). The library relied on the immunoSEQ multiplex PCR assay. In its TCRdb copy, this immuneACCESS table keeps in-frame sequences only and misses some clones. Where compared with another copy, unresolved V genes explain less than half of these, and the others have no known cause. The sample table lists fewer than 55,000 clones, approximately 80% of them with a count of one. The ten largest clonotypes hold around 22% of the sample. The sample comprised peripheral blood. These receptor sequences come from a woman aged 80 or over with COVID-19, enrolled during active disease.

This clone was seen once. V usage is TRBV14 and J usage is TRBJ2-1; TRBD1 agrees at 7 bases. The germline gives CDR1 SGHDN, CDR2 FVKESK. The V segment lost 5 bases and the J segment 7 bases; nucleotides outside the gene matches: 2. This CDR3 is built from 12 residues. The CDR3: CASSSQGNEQFF. The DNA of the CDR3 is TGTGCCAGCAGCTCACAGGGGAATGAGCAGTTCTTC.

The V gene is TRBV5-8, the J gene TRBJ2-3; D is unclear. Trimming removed 5 bases from V and 7 bases from J, with 8 bases in between. This CDR3 contains 11 residues. From germline, CDR1 is SGHTS and CDR2 YDEGEE. As DNA, the CDR3 is TGTGCCAGCAGTTACAGTAATACGCAGTATTTT. This encodes CASSYSNTQYF.

This chain joins TRBV27 and TRBJ1-2; no reliable D call. Trimming shortened V by 7 bases and J by 3 bases, and 15 bases separated the two germline ends. CDR1 is MNHEY, CDR2 SMNVEV, per germline (reference sequence). The CDR3 totals 14 residues. The CDR3 region is CASTQFAGDYGYTF. In DNA form, the CDR3 reads TGTGCCAGCACCCAGTTTGCGGGAGACTATGGCTACACCTTC.

The chain links TRBV24-1 to TRBJ1-2; D remains ambiguous. The CDR3 consists of 15 residues. The germline CDR1 and CDR2 sequences are KGHDR and SFDVKD. The V gene lost 1 base and the J gene lost 0 bases, with 8 bases spanning the gap. CDR3 protein: CATSDFGTANYGYTF. The CDR3 nucleotides read TGTGCCACCAGTGATTTTGGTACTGCTAACTATGGCTACACCTTC.

The rearrangement joins TRBV3-1 (or the pseudogene TRBV3-2) to TRBJ1-4; D unresolved. The germline V gene encodes CDR1 LGHDT and CDR2 YNNKEL (reference sequence). Trimming shortened V by 1 base and J by 6 bases, and 15 bases separated the two germline ends. CDR3 length: 16 amino acids. The CDR3 region is CASSQVVGYGDEKLFF. CDR3 in DNA: TGTGCCAGCAGCCAAGTAGTGGGGTACGGGGATGAAAAACTGTTTTTT.

CDR3 nucleotides: TGTGCCAGCAGCCAAGGAGGCAGGGGGAATGAGCAGTTCTTC. Protein product: CASSQGGRGNEQFF. The chain links TRBV14 to TRBJ2-1; the match to TRBD1 covers 7 bases. Germline CDR1 is SGHDN and CDR2 is FVKESK. Trimming removed 1 base from V and 7 bases from J; junction bases left unmatched: 4. The CDR3 sequence is 14 residues long.